This section outlines one T cell receptor beta chain sequence together with its context. Its antigen remains unidentified. Per-nucleotide qualities are absent, and no much larger clonotype sits a single base away. Genomic DNA was used as template for profiling of TCR beta VDJ combinations and CDR3 sequences. An Illumina HiSeq 2000 was the platform used for TCR repertoire sequencing. For the original study's pipeline: Repertoire assessment relied on Simpson's diversity index, CDR3 size and DJ length profiles, and TRBV/TRBJ rearrangement plots. The most abundant DNA sequence in the deep sequencing data was taken as the immunodominant clone. CDR3 amino acid sequences were checked for sharing across subjects and were also compared against the VDJdb database and published repertoires. The public sequencing data were trimmed at Q25 with fastp and processed into clonotypes with MiXCR by TCRdb, which kept only in-frame beta chains. Rows are unified per CDR3 protein, each entry keeping the most common DNA and genes. For this entry, the V and J calls and clone size follow TCRdb and not the study's own pipeline. A total of around 170,000 distinct CDR3 sequences appear in this sample, around 43% of them only once. Roughly 3.5% of the sample rests with the top ten.

The data belong to a study of CD8+CD57+ T cells in acquired aplastic anemia (dated by TCRdb to between 2018 and 2020). Describing the broader study: On average, sorted CD4+ and CD8+ cells yielded approximately 3 ug of extracted DNA, with a range of roughly 0.18 to 30 ug. A CD8+CD57+ expansion meant a frequency higher than the mean frequency seen in healthy subjects. Summary of the overall study and its limitations: Patients and healthy controls showed no significant difference in CD8+ Simpson's diversity (P=0.060). Roughly 29 CD8+ CDR3 sequences were shared between patients and controls but appeared highly expressed in patients and within their immunodominant clones.

Expansion of CD8+CD57+ cells had been shown by flow cytometry in the patients chosen for sequencing. Every patient had a diagnosis of severe acquired aplastic anemia based on International Study of Aplastic Anemia and Agranulocytosis and Camitta criteria. Patients had received no therapy at the time of blood sampling. TCR repertoires of sorted CD4+ and CD8+ blood T cells from severe aplastic anemia patients and healthy subjects were deep-sequenced in the study. Patients were enrolled under clinicaltrials.gov protocols 00001620, 01623167, 00001397, 00071045, 00081523 and 00961064 in the USA. Ficoll-Paque density gradient centrifugation was used to isolate peripheral blood mononuclear cells. Before DNA extraction, CD4+ and CD8+ T cells were sorted with FACS or magnetic beads. Sequenced: sorted CD4+, CD8+, or CD8+CD57+ T cells (not recorded which) from PBMCs. The source is a human donor with aplastic anemia.

The sequenced DNA: TGTGCCACCAGTGGGGACCCAGACCTCTACGAGCAGTACTTC. The translation is CATSGDPDLYEQYF. The sequence joins TRBV24-1 to TRBJ2-7, with the D gene tentatively TRBD1 or TRBD2, based on 5 matching bases in each. V is shortened by 5 bases, J by 3 bases, and the region joining them spans 13 bases. Taken from the germline V gene, the CDR1 and CDR2 loops are KGHDR and SFDVKD. From its cysteine to its phenylalanine, the CDR3 spans 14 amino acids. Only the CDR3 region is kept as DNA, spanning 42 bases read in frame from base 1.